This T cell receptor beta chain was obtained from a study of multiple sclerosis patients with progressive multifocal leukoencephalopathy. The CDR3 is 15 residues long. In germline, CDR1 is SGDLS, CDR2 YYNGEE. Trimming left V 0 bases short and J 6 bases short, with 16 bases between. Time point: time of PML onset. Natalizumab-treated patients developed PML between about 15 and 60 months into natalizumab therapy. Clones were sequenced by immunoSEQ multiplex PCR, and TCRdb holds only the in-frame ones, with some missing. The data show more than 30,000 clones, roughly 89% seen once. This TCR was sampled from a woman between 40 and 50 years old with progressive multifocal leukoencephalopathy. The source material was PBMCs, sampled from a patient treated with natalizumab. The chain carries TRBV9 and TRBJ2-7; D possibly uses TRBD1 or TRBD2 (6 bases each). Here the CDR3 reads CASSVDGGGFSEQYF. CDR3 sequence (DNA): TGTGCCAGCAGCGTAGACGGGGGCGGTTTCTCCGAGCAGTACTTC.